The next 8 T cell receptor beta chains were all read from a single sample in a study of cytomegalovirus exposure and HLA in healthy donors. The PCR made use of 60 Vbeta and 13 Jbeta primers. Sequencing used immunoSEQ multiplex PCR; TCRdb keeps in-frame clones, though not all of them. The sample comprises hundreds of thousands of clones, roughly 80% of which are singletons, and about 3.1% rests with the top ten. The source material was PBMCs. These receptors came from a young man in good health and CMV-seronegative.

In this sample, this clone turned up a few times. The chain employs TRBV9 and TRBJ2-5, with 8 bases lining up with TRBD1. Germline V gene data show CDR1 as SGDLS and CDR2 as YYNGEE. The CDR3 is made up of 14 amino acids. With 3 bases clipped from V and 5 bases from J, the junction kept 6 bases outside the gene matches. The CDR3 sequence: CASSEGQVGETQYF. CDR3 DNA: TGTGCCAGCAGCGAGGGACAGGTGGGGGAGACCCAGTACTTC.

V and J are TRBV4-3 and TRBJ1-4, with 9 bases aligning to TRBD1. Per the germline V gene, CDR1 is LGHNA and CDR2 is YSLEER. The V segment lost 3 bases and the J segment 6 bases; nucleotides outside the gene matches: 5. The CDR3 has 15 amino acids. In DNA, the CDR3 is TGCGCCAGCAGCCAGTGGACAGGGGAGTATGAAAAACTGTTTTTT. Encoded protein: CASSQWTGEYEKLFF.

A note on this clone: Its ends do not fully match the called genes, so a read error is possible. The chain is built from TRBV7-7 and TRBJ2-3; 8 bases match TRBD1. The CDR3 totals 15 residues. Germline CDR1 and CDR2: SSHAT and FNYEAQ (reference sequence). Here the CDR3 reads CASSLGRGRVDTQYF. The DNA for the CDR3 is TGTGCTAGCAGCTTAGGCAGGGGGCGGGTTGATACGCAGTATTTT.

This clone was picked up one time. The CDR3 region has the DNA TGTGCCAGCAGCGTAGAACCAGGGGAAGTCCACGAGCAGTACTTC. Its protein product is CASSVEPGEVHEQYF. This chain links TRBV9 with TRBJ2-7, with a tentative D call TRBD1 (6 bases). The CDR3 totals 15 residues. Germline V gives CDR1 SGDLS, CDR2 YYNGEE. Trimming removed 0 bases at V and 5 bases at J, with 15 bases between.

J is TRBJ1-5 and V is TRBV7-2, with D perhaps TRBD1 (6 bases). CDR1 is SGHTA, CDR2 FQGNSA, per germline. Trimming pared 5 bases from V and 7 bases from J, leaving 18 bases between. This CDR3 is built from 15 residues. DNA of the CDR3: TGTGCCAGCAGCAGAGACGGGGGGCGAGGGCAGCCCCAGCATTTT. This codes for CASSRDGGRGQPQHF.

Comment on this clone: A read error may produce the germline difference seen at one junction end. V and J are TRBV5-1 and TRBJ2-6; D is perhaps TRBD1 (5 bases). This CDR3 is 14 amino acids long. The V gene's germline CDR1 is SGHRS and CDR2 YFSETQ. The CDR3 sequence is CASSFSSGASVLTF. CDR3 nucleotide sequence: TGCGCCAGCAGCTTCAGCTCTGGGGCCAGCGTCCTGACTTTC.

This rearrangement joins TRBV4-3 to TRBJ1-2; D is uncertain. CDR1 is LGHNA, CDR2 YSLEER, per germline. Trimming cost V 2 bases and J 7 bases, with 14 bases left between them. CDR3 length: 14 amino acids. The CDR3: CASSQLMRGGGYTF. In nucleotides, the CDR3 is TGCGCCAGCAGCCAACTTATGCGAGGTGGTGGCTACACCTTC.

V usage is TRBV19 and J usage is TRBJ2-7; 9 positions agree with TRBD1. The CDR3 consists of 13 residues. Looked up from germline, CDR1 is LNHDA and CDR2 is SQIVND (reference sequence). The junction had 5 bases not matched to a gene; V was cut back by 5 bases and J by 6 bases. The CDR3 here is CASSAGQGLEQYF. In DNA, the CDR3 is TGTGCCAGTAGTGCGGGACAGGGACTCGAGCAGTACTTC.